Included here is one T cell receptor (beta chain) sequence, with context. This receptor's antigen is unknown. Base-call qualities are not available, and no considerably larger clone is one nucleotide away. TCRbeta CDR3 regions were amplified from genomic DNA using the immunoSEQ Assay, a bias-controlled multiplex PCR. Per the source publication's procedure: Nucleated cell counts per sample were estimated from amplification of reference gene primers within the assay. To quantify the absolute abundance of each unique TCRbeta CDR3 rearrangement, sequence reads were collapsed and filtered. For each sample, productive Simpson clonality was calculated as the square root of Simpson's diversity index across productive rearrangements. TCRdb's version of the immuneACCESS table is confined to in-frame rearrangements and falls short of the full clone set. An unresolved V gene accounts for under half of the shortfall where checked; the remainder is of unknown origin. Clone size and V and J calls were adopted from that table, with D and trimming inferred from the DNA. The sample contains some 170,000 clones, over 85% of them found a single time. Just under 2% of the sample lies in the top ten.

One collaborating source in Seattle enrolled patients during active infection and followed them longitudinally through the course of disease. Collaborating institutions collected whole blood in K2EDTA tubes following their own protocols. Collaborator samples were shipped for TCRbeta analysis as frozen whole blood, isolated PBMCs, or DNA extracted from either sample type. These data are taken from a study of blood T cell repertoires in COVID-19 (TCRdb year 2020). Notes on the research overall: Collaborator samples came from the United States, Italy and Spain and covered acute and convalescent phases of COVID-19. Sample metadata almost always included a de-identified subject ID, COVID-19 status, age in years and sex. Where available, HLA class I and class II types were taken from metadata supplied by the sample provider and were not determined by assay-based typing. The material from the prospective study consisted of cDNA or gDNA derived from T cells, B-cell-depleted T cells, or PBMCs. The repertoires were made available in a free public database intended to serve as a resource for research on the immune response to SARS-CoV-2. Deeply sampled blood TCRbeta repertoires from subjects exposed to, actively infected with, or recovered from COVID-19 were included in the dataset. Samples came from the ongoing ImmuneRACE study (first 160 participants) plus 1,254 subjects from 6 global collaborators. Overall results and qualifications from the work: The amount of clinical and demographic metadata varied by source and participant and was provided uncurated.

From its cysteine to its phenylalanine, the CDR3 spans 15 amino acids. Only the CDR3 region is kept as DNA, spanning 45 bases read in frame from base 1. CDR1 and CDR2 were assigned from the germline V gene as SGHTA and FQGNSA. V gives up 4 bases and J gives up 0 bases, and the segment between their germline ends measures 9 bases. Sequencing used peripheral blood. The chain employs TRBV7-2 and TRBJ1-4; matching of 5 bases hints at TRBD1 as the D gene. The TCR originated in a woman in her fifties or sixties with COVID-19, enrolled during active disease. The bases read TGTGCCAGCAGCTACCAGGGTTCAACTAATGAAAAACTGTTTTTT. It encodes CASSYQGSTNEKLFF.